The clone carrying this TCR beta chain was observed a single time. The antigen remains unidentified. The data are from a study of cytomegalovirus exposure and HLA in healthy donors. Study-level findings and limits: Follow-up analysis later connected one missense variant in DCLRE1C with trimming of TCR beta V- and J-genes. The productive fraction for most TCR beta V segments was about 90% or about 30% in an earlier analysis.

The germline V gene has CDR1 SEHNR and CDR2 FQNEAQ (reference sequence). Trimming took 0 bases from V and 0 from J; bases not matched to a gene: 8. There are 17 residues in the CDR3. Use of 60 Vbeta and 13 Jbeta primers characterized the PCR. Some clones are missing from TCRdb's copy, which holds only in-frame ones; the method was immunoSEQ multiplex PCR. This table has 150,000 to 200,000 clones, more than 70% appearing once. This chain uses TRBV7-9 with TRBJ2-7; 7 positions match TRBD2. The TCR comes from a woman in her thirties or forties in good health and CMV-seronegative. Sequenced input: PBMCs. Written as DNA, the CDR3 is TGTGCCAGCAGCTTAGCGCGGGGGTCAGGGTACTCCTACGAGCAGTACTTC. It is translated as CASSLARGSGYSYEQYF.